This entry lists 23 T cell receptor beta chains sequenced from one sample in a study of Ad26.COV2.S vaccination and SARS-CoV-2 variants. Specified treatment: roughly 20 received Ad26.COV2.S at low or high dose, single or two shots; 5 received placebo; per-sample allocation not given. Following the first vaccine or placebo injection, samples were taken on day 63. TCRdb's copy holds only in-frame clones and misses some; the assay was immunoSEQ multiplex PCR. The sample includes about 400,000 clones, around nine tenths seen only once; the top ten take 1.5% to 2%. Specimen: peripheral blood, collected in a trial of Ad26.COV2.S vaccine versus placebo. The receptors were gathered from a person aged 18-60 years who received the Ad26.COV2.S COVID-19 vaccine or a placebo.

The gene calls are TRBV3-1 (or the pseudogene TRBV3-2) and TRBJ2-1, with D perhaps TRBD2 (5 bases). This CDR3 contains 17 residues. V shed 0 bases and J shed 4 bases, with 16 bases lying between them. Germline V gene data show CDR1 as LGHDT and CDR2 as YNNKEL (reference sequence). The chain's CDR3 is CASSQDLGSATYNEQFF. The CDR3 DNA reads TGTGCCAGCAGCCAAGATCTGGGTAGCGCGACATACAATGAGCAGTTCTTC.

There are many counts of this clone. The genes are TRBV5-5 and TRBJ1-4, with TRBD1 identical over 7 bases. The trim removed 0 bases at V and 7 bases at J, leaving 3 bases unmatched. The CDR3 is 14 residues long. Germline CDR1 SGHKS, CDR2 YYEKEE (reference sequence). CDR3 amino acids: CASSLGGGVEKLFF. DNA for the CDR3: TGTGCCAGCAGCTTGGGAGGGGGCGTTGAAAAACTGTTTTTT.

V gene TRBV18 combines with J gene TRBJ2-2; 11 bases map to TRBD2. CDR1 is KGHSH and CDR2 is LQKENI in the germline V gene. J lost 6 bases, V lost 5 bases, and 5 bases had no gene match. The CDR3 consists of 15 residues. The CDR3 loop reads CASSTSGSPSGELFF. The CDR3 bases are TGTGCCAGCTCAACTAGCGGGAGTCCATCCGGGGAGCTGTTTTTT. The entire variable domain, with the rest obtained from reference TRBV18 and TRBJ2-2, is as follows: NAGVMQNPRHLVRRRGQEARLRCSPMKGHSHVYWYRQLPEEGLKFMVYLQKENIIDESGMPKERFSAEFPKEGPSILRIQQVVRGDSAAYFCASSTSGSPSGELFFGEGSRLTVL.

V and J are TRBV6-4 and TRBJ2-1; 11 nucleotides align to TRBD2. The junction had 6 bases not matched to a gene; V was cut back by 2 bases and J by 3 bases. Germline values: CDR1 MRHNA, CDR2 SNTAGT. The CDR3 runs to 17 residues. Here the CDR3 DNA reads TGTGCCAGCAGTGACACTACTAGCGGGAGTCTCTACAATGAGCAGTTCTTC. Translating gives CASSDTTSGSLYNEQFF.

The rearrangement joins TRBV7-9 to TRBJ1-3, with 7 bases fitting TRBD1. Trimming cost V 5 bases and J 2 bases; bases outside gene matches: 3. Per germline, CDR1 SEHNR and CDR2 FQNEAQ (reference sequence). This CDR3 is 14 amino acids long. CDR3 nucleotide sequence: TGTGCCAGCAGCCAGACAGGGCCTGGAAACACCATATATTTT. Its translation: CASSQTGPGNTIYF.

The rearrangement joins TRBV7-9 to TRBJ1-1; weak D call: TRBD1 (5 bases). Germline CDR1 is SEHNR and CDR2 is FQNEAQ (reference sequence). This CDR3 contains 15 residues. V was cut by 6 bases and J by 1 base, with 15 bases left in between. DNA for the CDR3: TGTGCCAGCAGTTCCGCGGGACGCCGGAACACTGAAGCTTTCTTT. Translating it yields CASSSAGRRNTEAFF.

In the case of this clone: Distinct nucleotide sequences in the sample also encode this CDR3. V is TRBV4-1 and J is TRBJ2-2; D gene unclear. There are 12 residues in the CDR3. V lost 4 bases, J lost 4 bases, and 4 bases lay in between. Per the germline V gene, CDR1 is MGHRA and CDR2 is YSYEKL. The CDR3 loop is CASSRSTGELFF. As DNA, the CDR3 is TGCGCCAGCAGCCGGTCCACCGGGGAGCTGTTTTTT.

The rearrangement joins TRBV7-3 to TRBJ2-1; 8 bases agree with TRBD1. This CDR3 comprises 15 residues. With V trimmed by 5 bases and J by 8 bases, 11 bases remained unmatched. CDR1 is SGHTA, CDR2 FQGTGA, per germline. This chain's CDR3 is CASSLRDRIRDEQFF. The CDR3 DNA reads TGTGCCAGCAGCCTCCGGGACAGGATTAGGGATGAGCAGTTCTTC. The full variable domain, with the rest looked up from reference TRBV7-3 and TRBJ2-1, is GAGVSQTPSNKVTEKGKYVELRCDPISGHTALYWYRQSLGQGPEFLIYFQGTGAADDSGLPNDRFFAVRPEGSVSTLKIQRTERGDSAVYLCASSLRDRIRDEQFFGPGTRLTVL.

The V call is TRBV7-2, the J call TRBJ2-7; D is unresolved. Germline CDR1 and CDR2: SGHTA and FQGNSA. The CDR3 runs to 12 residues. Trimming pared 3 bases from V and 4 bases from J, leaving 7 bases between. DNA for the CDR3: TGTGCCAGCAGCTTGTCGGAGTACGAGCAGTACTTC. The encoded protein is CASSLSEYEQYF. Based on the CDR3 plus reference TRBV7-2 and TRBJ2-7, the full variable domain is GAGVSQSPSNKVTEKGKDVELRCDPISGHTALYWYRQSLGQGLEFLIYFQGNSAPDKSGLPSDRFSAERTGGSVSTLTIQRTQQEDSAVYLCASSLSEYEQYFGPGTRLTVT.

CDR3 residues: CATSDPGQGSGANVLTF. The CDR3 nucleotides are TGTGCCACCAGTGATCCGGGACAGGGATCTGGGGCCAACGTCCTGACTTTC. The rearrangement joins TRBV24-1 to TRBJ2-6; 9 bases align to TRBD1. In germline, CDR1 is KGHDR, CDR2 SFDVKD. This CDR3 has 17 amino acids. The junction had 3 bases not matched to a gene; V was cut back by 3 bases and J by 1 base.

In DNA form, the CDR3 reads TGCGCCAGCAGCCGTACCCAAGCAGGGGATGAAGCTTTCTTT. Protein product: CASSRTQAGDEAFF. This chain uses TRBV4-1 with TRBJ1-1; possibly TRBD1 for D (6 bases). Germline assignment: CDR1 MGHRA and CDR2 YSYEKL. The CDR3 extends over 14 amino acids. V lost 4 bases and J 7 bases, leaving 16 bases between the germline ends.

The chain combines TRBV18 with TRBJ1-4; D may be TRBD1 (5 bases). Trimming removed 3 bases from V and 5 bases from J, with 13 bases in between. CDR1 and CDR2 from the germline V gene are KGHSH and LQKENI. The CDR3 covers 15 residues. The CDR3 nucleotides read TGTGCCAGCTCACCGGTATCCGGGACGAATGAAAAACTGTTTTTT. Protein product: CASSPVSGTNEKLFF.

The chain is built from TRBV19 and TRBJ2-5; tentatively, D is TRBD2 (5 bases). Germline CDR1 and CDR2: LNHDA and SQIVND (reference sequence). V was shortened by 4 bases and J by 5 bases, with 14 bases between the two germline ends. CDR3 length: 14 amino acids. CDR3 amino acids: CASSKDPTGETQYF. The CDR3 DNA reads as TGTGCCAGTAGTAAAGACCCCACGGGGGAGACCCAGTACTTC.

V and J are TRBV7-9 and TRBJ2-7; 7 bases agree with TRBD2. The germline gives CDR1 SEHNR, CDR2 FQNEAQ (reference sequence). The junction had 11 bases not matched to a gene; V was cut back by 4 bases and J by 2 bases. This CDR3 spans 16 amino acids. CDR3 DNA sequence: TGTGCCAGCAGCTCCCGGGGAGGGACTATCGCCTACGAGCAGTACTTC. Protein sequence: CASSSRGGTIAYEQYF.

This chain uses TRBV7-2 with TRBJ1-4, with TRBD1 as a possible D gene (5 bases). Germline V gene data show CDR1 as SGHTA and CDR2 as FQGNSA. V was trimmed by 6 bases and J by 8 bases, leaving 16 bases between them. CDR3 size: 14 residues. DNA of the CDR3: TGTGCCAGCAGTTCGGGACGCGGAACCGAAAAACTGTTTTTT. This codes for CASSSGRGTEKLFF.

This chain links TRBV7-3 with TRBJ2-7; 12 nucleotides line up with TRBD2. CDR1 is SGHTA, CDR2 FQGTGA, per germline. V lost 4 bases to trimming and J lost 3 bases; unmatched junction nucleotides: 1. The CDR3 runs 14 residues. CDR3 sequence (DNA): TGTGCCAGCAGCTCGACTAGCGGGGGCTACGAGCAGTACTTC. As protein: CASSSTSGGYEQYF.

This clone was detected only a few times. The chain joins TRBV12-3 or TRBV12-4 to TRBJ1-1, with TRBD1 identical over 7 bases. J gave up 7 bases and V 6 bases, and 2 bases lay outside the gene matches. CDR3 length equals 11 residues. CDR3 amino acids: CASSRTGEAFF. CDR3 DNA: TGTGCCAGCAGCCGGACAGGTGAAGCTTTCTTT.

J is TRBJ2-2 and V is TRBV27, with D possibly being TRBD1 (5 bases). With 3 bases removed from V and 6 bases from J, the gap between germline ends came to 8 bases. The germline V gene encodes CDR1 MNHEY and CDR2 SMNVEV (reference sequence). The length of the CDR3 is 13 residues. The CDR3: CASSFLRAGELFF. CDR3 DNA sequence: TGTGCCAGCAGTTTCCTCAGGGCCGGGGAGCTGTTTTTT.

The J gene is TRBJ1-2, the V gene TRBV5-4; D unclear. The germline V gene encodes CDR1 SGHNT and CDR2 YYREEE (reference sequence). Trimming removed 4 bases from V and 7 bases from J, with 17 bases in between. The CDR3 sequence is 14 residues long. The CDR3 DNA follows: TGTGCCAGCAGCCAGGACCGGGAAGCGGGTGGCTACACCTTC. This encodes CASSQDREAGGYTF.

The chain couples TRBV30 to TRBJ1-2; perhaps TRBD1 as D (5 bases). Trimming pared 4 bases from V and 7 bases from J, leaving 22 bases between. Per germline, CDR1 GTSNPN and CDR2 SVGIG (reference sequence). The CDR3 extends over 15 amino acids. The CDR3 loop is CAWMSPFQGTAGYTF. DNA for the CDR3: TGTGCCTGGATGTCCCCATTCCAAGGGACTGCTGGCTACACCTTC. The variable domain in full, with the rest retrieved from reference TRBV30 and TRBJ1-2, is SQTIHQWPATLVQPVGSPLSLECTVEGTSNPNLYWYRQAAGRGLQLLFYSVGIGQISSEVPQNLSASRPQDRQFILSSKKLLLSDSGFYLCAWMSPFQGTAGYTFGSGTRLTVV.

This clone was seen a single time. The gene calls are TRBV29-1 and TRBJ1-2; 10 bases align to TRBD1. V trimming: 5 bases; J trimming: 6 bases; junction bases outside the gene matches: 9. This CDR3 has 14 amino acids. CDR1 is SQVTM and CDR2 is ANQGSEA in the germline V gene. The CDR3 DNA reads as TGCAGCGTTACACGGGACAGGGGAAGGGATGGCTACACCTTC. As protein: CSVTRDRGRDGYTF.

Notes on this clone: Other DNA sequences in this sample translate to the same CDR3. The V gene is TRBV19, the J gene TRBJ2-7, with D unclear. The CDR3 has 13 residues. The germline CDR1 and CDR2 sequences are LNHDA and SQIVND (reference sequence). V lost 6 bases, J lost 0 bases, and 9 bases lay in between. Here the CDR3 DNA reads TGTGCCAGTAGCCCCTGGGGCTCCTACGAGCAGTACTTC. Translation gives CASSPWGSYEQYF.

Concerning this clone: Other DNA sequences within the sample encode an identical CDR3. The J gene is TRBJ2-7, the V gene TRBV3-1 (or the pseudogene TRBV3-2); no definite D call. This CDR3 comprises 13 residues. The V end lost 1 base, the J end lost 3 bases, and 7 bases lay between the germline ends. Per germline, CDR1 LGHDT and CDR2 YNNKEL (reference sequence). The CDR3 DNA sequence: TGTGCCAGCAGCCAAGTCGACGGCTACGAGCAGTACTTC. Translating gives CASSQVDGYEQYF.